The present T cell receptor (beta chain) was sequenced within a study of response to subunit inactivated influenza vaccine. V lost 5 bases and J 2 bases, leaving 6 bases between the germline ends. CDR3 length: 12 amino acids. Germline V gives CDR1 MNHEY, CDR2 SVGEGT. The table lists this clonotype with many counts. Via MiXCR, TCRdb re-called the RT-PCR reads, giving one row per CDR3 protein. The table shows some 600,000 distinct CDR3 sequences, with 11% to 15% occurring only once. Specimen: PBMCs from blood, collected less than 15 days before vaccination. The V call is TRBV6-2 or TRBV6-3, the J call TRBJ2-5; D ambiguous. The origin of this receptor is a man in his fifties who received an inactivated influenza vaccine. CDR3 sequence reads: CASSPPQETQYF. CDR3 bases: TGTGCCAGCAGTCCCCCTCAAGAGACCCAGTACTTC.